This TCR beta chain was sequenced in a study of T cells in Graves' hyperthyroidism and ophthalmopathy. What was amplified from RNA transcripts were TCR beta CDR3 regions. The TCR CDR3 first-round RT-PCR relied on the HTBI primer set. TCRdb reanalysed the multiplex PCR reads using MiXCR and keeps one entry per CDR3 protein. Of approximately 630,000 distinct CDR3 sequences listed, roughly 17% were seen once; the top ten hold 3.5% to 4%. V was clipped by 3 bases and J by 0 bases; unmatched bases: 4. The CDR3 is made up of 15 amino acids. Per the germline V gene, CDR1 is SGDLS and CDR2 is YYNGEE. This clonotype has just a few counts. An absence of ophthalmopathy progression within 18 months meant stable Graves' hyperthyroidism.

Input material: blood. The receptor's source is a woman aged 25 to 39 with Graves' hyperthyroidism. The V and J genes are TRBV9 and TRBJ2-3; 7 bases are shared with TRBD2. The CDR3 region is CASSAPTSSTDTQYF. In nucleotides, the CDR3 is TGTGCCAGCAGCGCCCCGACTAGCAGCACAGATACGCAGTATTTT.